This is a list of T cell receptor beta chains from one sample in a study of blood T cell repertoires in COVID-19. The repertoire was sequenced with immunoSEQ multiplex PCR; TCRdb's copy has only in-frame clones and lacks some. The data contain about 99,000 clones, just over 85% of them singletons. The specimen sequenced was peripheral blood. These receptors all come from a woman aged 60-70 years in a cohort sampled during active or convalescent COVID-19. Both conserved end residues are part of each CDR3. Each record gives: J gene, V gene, clone size, D gene, CDR3 length, CDR3 protein, CDR3 DNA. The D gene is left open where the match is weak. Where a row states a size, it is once, few, many or the class of an expanded clone; other rows omit it.

>TRBJ2-4|TRBV5-1|NA|TRBD2|16
CASSLEGGRGKNIQYF
TGCGCCAGCAGCTTGGAGGGCGGGAGAGGCAAAAACATTCAGTACTTC
>TRBJ2-2|TRBV27|few|TRBD2|19
CASSKGLAGGLIGTGELFF
TGTGCCAGCAGTAAGGGACTAGCGGGAGGGCTTATTGGCACCGGGGAGCTGTTTTTT
>TRBJ1-1|TRBV18|once|NA|14
CASSFGGGGTEAFF
TGTGCCAGCTCATTCGGGGGCGGGGGCACTGAAGCTTTCTTT
>TRBJ2-5|TRBV27|NA|NA|16
CASSSGVVAGRETQYF
TGTGCCAGCAGTTCTGGGGTGGTGGCAGGGCGGGAGACCCAGTACTTC
>TRBJ2-7|TRBV7-9|NA|NA|12
CASTRLDYEQYF
TGTGCCAGCACCCGACTAGACTACGAGCAGTACTTC
>TRBJ1-2|TRBV28|NA|TRBD1|13
CASSLTGGYGYTF
TGTGCCAGCAGTTTAACAGGGGGCTATGGCTACACCTTC
>TRBJ1-2|TRBV12-3/TRBV12-4|once|NA|11
CASSPGPGYTF
TGTGCCAGCAGTCCAGGGCCAGGCTACACCTTC
>TRBJ1-1|TRBV18|NA|NA|14
CASSSTVLNTEAFF
TGTGCCAGCTCATCGACAGTGCTGAACACTGAAGCTTTCTTT
>TRBJ2-3|TRBV3-1/TRBV3-2|NA|TRBD1|16
CASSQGGRGFADTQYF
TGTGCCAGCAGCCAAGGAGGCAGGGGGTTTGCAGATACGCAGTATTTT
>TRBJ1-6|TRBV6-5|NA|TRBD1|15
CASSSGQGFNSPLHF
TGTGCCAGCAGTTCGGGACAGGGATTTAATTCACCCCTCCACTTT
>TRBJ1-5|TRBV5-1|NA|NA|13
CASSLDSGRPQHF
TGCGCCAGCAGCTTGGATTCAGGGCGGCCCCAGCATTTT
>TRBJ1-6|TRBV7-3|NA|TRBD1|14
CASSSTGGNSPLHF
TGTGCCAGCAGCTCGACAGGGGGCAATTCACCCCTCCACTTT
>TRBJ2-7|TRBV2|NA|TRBD2|15
CASSGLAGATYEQYF
TGTGCCAGCAGCGGACTAGCGGGAGCCACCTACGAGCAGTACTTC
>TRBJ2-1|TRBV7-6|NA|TRBD2|14
CASSLGLAGGPPIF
TGTGCCAGCAGCTTAGGATTAGCGGGAGGGCCCCCGATCTTC
>TRBJ2-7|TRBV9|NA|NA|14
CASSVDPDRNEQYF
TGTGCCAGCAGCGTAGACCCCGACAGGAACGAGCAGTACTTC
>TRBJ2-2|TRBV28|NA|NA|15
CASRLSGTQTGELFF
TGTGCCAGCAGACTATCCGGGACTCAAACCGGGGAGCTGTTTTTT
>TRBJ1-2|TRBV25-1|NA|NA|15
CASSESGRANYGYTF
TGTGCCAGCAGTGAAAGTGGCAGGGCTAACTATGGCTACACCTTC
>TRBJ2-2|TRBV10-2|NA|NA|15
CASTRLRSNTGELFF
TGCGCCAGCACCCGACTTAGATCGAACACCGGGGAGCTGTTTTTT
>TRBJ2-5|TRBV6-5|NA|TRBD2|14
CASRAAGGSETQYF
TGTGCCAGCAGGGCCGCGGGGGGCAGTGAGACCCAGTACTTC
>TRBJ1-2|TRBV27|NA|TRBD1|14
CASSRQGGVYGYTF
TGTGCCAGCAGTCGACAGGGTGGTGTCTATGGCTACACCTTC
>TRBJ1-5|TRBV24-1|once|NA|18
CATSDLPWTPYSNQPQHF
TGTGCCACCAGTGATTTGCCCTGGACACCTTATAGCAATCAGCCCCAGCATTTT
>TRBJ2-7|TRBV2|NA|NA|11
CASRIADEQYF
TGTGCCAGCAGGATAGCGGACGAGCAGTACTTC
>TRBJ1-2|TRBV5-1|NA|NA|15
CASSLPGHNNYGYTF
TGCGCCAGCAGCTTACCGGGACACAATAACTATGGCTACACCTTC
>TRBJ2-2|TRBV10-1|NA|NA|14
CASRPAGNTGELFF
TGCGCCAGCAGACCGGCAGGGAACACCGGGGAGCTGTTTTTT
>TRBJ2-3|TRBV5-1|NA|TRBD2|15
CASSRTSGNTDTQYF
TGCGCCAGCAGCAGGACTAGCGGGAACACAGATACGCAGTATTTT
>TRBJ2-7|TRBV29-1|NA|TRBD2|17
CSVGNSPDLGGVYEQYF
TGCAGCGTTGGAAACTCTCCAGACTTGGGAGGGGTTTACGAGCAGTACTTC
>TRBJ1-6|TRBV27|NA|NA|12
CASSSVNSPLHF
TGTGCCAGCAGTTCAGTTAATTCACCCCTCCACTTT
>TRBJ2-1|TRBV3-1/TRBV3-2|NA|NA|15
CASSNRDTFRDEQFF
TGTGCCAGCAGCAACCGGGACACCTTCCGGGATGAGCAGTTCTTC
>TRBJ2-7|TRBV7-9|once|TRBD1|15
CASRLGQGPSYEQYF
TGTGCCAGCAGACTAGGACAGGGGCCTTCCTACGAGCAGTACTTC
>TRBJ1-3|TRBV5-1|NA|TRBD1|17
CASSYGTGGLSGNTIYF
TGCGCCAGCAGCTACGGGACAGGGGGCCTCTCTGGAAACACCATATATTTT
>TRBJ1-3|TRBV6-5|NA|NA|13
CASTRTAGNTIYF
TGTGCCAGCACCCGGACAGCTGGAAACACCATATATTTT
>TRBJ2-1|TRBV3-1/TRBV3-2|NA|TRBD2|16
CASSPQLALSYNEQFF
TGTGCCAGCAGCCCGCAACTAGCGCTCTCCTACAATGAGCAGTTCTTC
>TRBJ1-3|TRBV2|NA|TRBD1|14
CASRDRLSGNTIYF
TGTGCCAGCCGGGACAGACTTTCTGGAAACACCATATATTTT
>TRBJ2-2|TRBV27|NA|TRBD2|16
CASSLRLAGVGGELFF
TGTGCCAGCAGTTTAAGGCTAGCGGGAGTGGGCGGGGAGCTGTTTTTT
>TRBJ2-2|TRBV3-1/TRBV3-2|NA|NA|14
CASSWGLYTGELFF
TGTGCCAGCAGCTGGGGACTTTACACCGGGGAGCTGTTTTTT
>TRBJ2-2|TRBV10-3|NA|TRBD2|14
CAIRGGANTGELFF
TGTGCCATCAGGGGAGGGGCGAACACCGGGGAGCTGTTTTTT
>TRBJ1-6|TRBV6-4|once|NA|16
CASSDSAGAGDSPLHF
TGTGCCAGCAGTGACTCCGCAGGGGCGGGAGATTCACCCCTCCACTTT
>TRBJ1-4|TRBV10-1|NA|TRBD1|15
CASSENGQGMEKLFF
TGCGCCAGCAGTGAGAACGGACAGGGAATGGAAAAACTGTTTTTT
>TRBJ1-5|TRBV12-3/TRBV12-4|NA|TRBD1|12
CASSLHRGAQHF
TGTGCCAGCAGTCTGCACAGGGGGGCCCAGCATTTT
>TRBJ2-1|TRBV6-4|few|TRBD1|16
CASSALAGQGADEQFF
TGTGCCAGCAGTGCCCTCGCGGGACAGGGGGCTGATGAGCAGTTCTTC
>TRBJ1-6|TRBV9|NA|TRBD1|14
CASSPGGFNSPLHF
TGTGCCAGCAGCCCAGGGGGATTTAATTCACCCCTCCACTTT
>TRBJ1-2|TRBV6-5|NA|NA|12
CASSPRYYGYTF
TGTGCCAGCAGTCCCCGGTACTATGGCTACACCTTC
>TRBJ2-5|TRBV6-5|once|NA|14
CASSYSHRKETQYF
TGTGCCAGCAGTTACTCGCACAGGAAAGAGACCCAGTACTTC
>TRBJ2-7|TRBV5-1|NA|NA|16
CASSLDPSGAAYEQYF
TGCGCCAGCAGCTTGGACCCCTCTGGGGCCGCCTACGAGCAGTACTTC
>TRBJ1-3|TRBV6-5|few|NA|14
CASSRTRSGNTIYF
TGTGCCAGCAGTCGTACCAGGTCTGGAAACACCATATATTTT
>TRBJ2-1|TRBV3-1/TRBV3-2|NA|TRBD1|17
CASSQPTGTEGYNEQFF
TGTGCCAGCAGCCAACCTACCGGGACAGAGGGTTACAATGAGCAGTTCTTC
>TRBJ1-5|TRBV7-9|NA|TRBD1|14
CASSLSTGGQPQHF
TGTGCCAGCAGCTTAAGTACAGGGGGTCAGCCCCAGCATTTT
>TRBJ2-1|TRBV7-8|NA|NA|14
CASSSRSRRNEQFF
TGTGCCAGCAGCTCCAGATCCCGGAGGAATGAGCAGTTCTTC
>TRBJ2-1|TRBV2|NA|TRBD2|14
CASSKTGGYNEQFF
TGTGCCAGCAGTAAAACGGGAGGCTACAATGAGCAGTTCTTC
>TRBJ1-1|TRBV9|once|NA|13
CASSGGWNTEAFF
TGTGCCAGCAGCGGCGGCTGGAACACTGAAGCTTTCTTT
>TRBJ2-7|TRBV5-1|NA|NA|15
CASSLGQALAYEQYF
TGCGCCAGCAGCTTGGGTCAGGCGTTGGCTTACGAGCAGTACTTC
>TRBJ1-3|TRBV5-1|NA|NA|15
CASSFEGFSGNTIYF
TGCGCCAGCAGCTTTGAGGGCTTCTCTGGAAACACCATATATTTT